The 27 T cell receptor beta chains reported below all come from one sample, sequenced in a study of glioma-infiltrating T cells. Using RNA template, CDR3s of TCR alpha and beta were amplified with iRepertoire arm-PCR. TCRdb reprocessed the multiplex PCR reads with MiXCR, giving one entry per CDR3 protein. The sample shows tens of thousands of distinct CDR3 sequences, about 25% of them seen only once. Sequencing was performed on glioma tissue, nonneoplastic brain tissue, or PBMCs (not recorded which). The receptors come from a human donor with low-grade glioma or glioblastoma, undergoing nonglioma brain surgery, or in good health (not recorded which).

This clonotype was seen once. This could be a read error, since a much larger clone is one nucleotide away. The chain combines TRBV6-9 with TRBJ2-7; the match to TRBD2 covers 9 bases. The CDR3 runs 16 residues. CDR1 and CDR2 (germline): MNHGY, SVAAGI. The CDR3 sequence: CASSFLTSGPTYERYF. CDR3 DNA sequence: TGTGCCAGCAGTTTCCTAACTAGCGGGCCTACCTACGAGCGGTACTTC.

This clonotype was detected only a few times. This chain uses TRBV28 with TRBJ2-2; TRBD2 might be the D (6 bases). Trimming pared 3 bases from V and 0 bases from J, leaving 11 bases between. Germline V gene data show CDR1 as MDHEN and CDR2 as SYDVKM. The CDR3 is 16 amino acids. The CDR3 here is CASSLEGPPNTGELFF. CDR3 nucleotide sequence: TGTGCCAGCAGTTTGGAGGGGCCTCCGAACACCGGGGAGCTGTTTTTT.

The table lists this clonotype with many counts. CDR3 protein: CATSESGTAETQYF. DNA of the CDR3: TGTGCCACCAGTGAATCCGGAACGGCGGAGACCCAGTACTTC. The V and J genes are TRBV24-1 and TRBJ2-5; D is ambiguous. Germline V gives CDR1 KGHDR, CDR2 SFDVKD. The germline V and J ends were trimmed by 4 bases and 5 bases, with 13 bases remaining between them. The CDR3 totals 14 residues.

In its sample, this clonotype was seen many times. The chain employs TRBV2 and TRBJ2-7, with D maybe TRBD1 (5 bases). Germline assignment: CDR1 SNHLY and CDR2 FYNNEI. CDR3 length: 14 amino acids. V dropped 10 bases and J dropped 0 bases, with 16 bases sitting between them. The CDR3 is CATETVLSSYEQYF. The CDR3, as DNA: TGTGCCACCGAGACAGTACTCAGCTCCTACGAGCAGTACTTC. Combining the CDR3 with reference TRBV2 and TRBJ2-7 gives the whole variable domain EPEVTQTPSHQVTQMGQEVILRCVPISNHLYFYWYRQILGQKVEFLVSFYNNEISEKSEIFDDQFSVERPDGSNFTLKIRSTKLEDSAMYFCATETVLSSYEQYFGPGTRLTVT.

This clonotype was seen many times. V and J are TRBV2 and TRBJ2-3; D not resolved. Germline assignment: CDR1 SNHLY and CDR2 FYNNEI. CDR3 size: 11 residues. In DNA form, the CDR3 reads TGTGCAGTTGGCTGGGTATCTACGCAGTATTTT. As protein: CAVGWVSTQYF. The variable domain in full, with the rest retrieved from reference TRBV2 and TRBJ2-3, is EPEVTQTPSHQVTQMGQEVILRCVPISNHLYFYWYRQILGQKVEFLVSFYNNEISEKSEIFDDQFSVERPDGSNFTLKIRSTKLEDSAMYFCAVGWVSTQYFGPGTRLTVL.

At least ten counts were recorded for this clonotype. The V gene is TRBV27, the J gene TRBJ2-1; possibly TRBD2 for D (5 bases). The CDR3 consists of 15 residues. The germline CDR1 and CDR2 sequences are MNHEY and SMNVEV (reference sequence). V was trimmed by 10 bases and J by 0 bases, leaving 16 bases between them. The DNA for the CDR3 is TGTGCCACCAAAAGCGGCAGGAGCTCCTACAATGAGCAGTTCTTC. It specifies CATKSGRSSYNEQFF.

The DNA of the CDR3 is TGTGCCAGCAGCCCCCACCTGAGGGGGGAAAAACTGTTTTTT. The encoded protein is CASSPHLRGEKLFF. The chain employs TRBV5-4 and TRBJ1-4; D may be TRBD1 (6 bases). With 4 bases removed from V and 8 bases from J, the gap between germline ends came to 15 bases. This CDR3 comprises 14 residues. The germline V gene encodes CDR1 SGHNT and CDR2 YYREEE (reference sequence).

There are many counts of this clonotype. The chain couples TRBV10-2 to TRBJ1-5; 8 bases align to TRBD1. Germline V lookup: CDR1 WSHSY, CDR2 SAAADI. The CDR3 runs 14 residues. The J segment lost 5 bases and the V segment lost 2 bases, leaving 2 bases of the junction unmatched. The CDR3 sequence: CASSENRGDQPQHF. The CDR3 nucleotides are TGCGCCAGCAGTGAGAACAGGGGGGATCAGCCCCAGCATTTT.

This clonotype has a handful of counts. The chain is built from TRBV7-9 and TRBJ2-1, with 15 bases identical to TRBD2. Germline CDR1 SEHNR, CDR2 FQNEAQ (reference sequence). CDR3 length: 19 amino acids. V was pared by 5 bases and J by 9 bases, with 17 bases of the junction left unmatched. The DNA for the CDR3 is TGTGCCAGCAGCCACGGCAGGGGTTTGGGACTAGCGGGAGGTAGTGAGCAGTTCTTC. Protein sequence: CASSHGRGLGLAGGSEQFF.

The genes are TRBV24-1 and TRBJ2-2; 9 bases agree with TRBD1. This CDR3 contains 16 residues. From germline, CDR1 is KGHDR and CDR2 SFDVKD. V trimming: 1 base; J trimming: 4 bases; junction bases outside the gene matches: 3. CDR3 sequence: CATSDFGTGSTGELFF. In DNA form, the CDR3 reads TGTGCCACCAGTGATTTCGGGACAGGGAGCACCGGGGAGCTGTTTTTT.

This clonotype was seen repeatedly, ten times or more. The chain combines TRBV4-1 with TRBJ2-7; 7 bases agree with TRBD2. V dropped 1 base and J dropped 3; count of bases not matched to a gene: 6. Germline V gene data show CDR1 as MGHRA and CDR2 as YSYEKL. The length of the CDR3 is 15 residues. CDR3 sequence: CASSQALAANYEQYF. The CDR3 DNA reads TGCGCCAGCAGCCAAGCTCTAGCGGCGAACTACGAGCAGTACTTC.

The table lists this clonotype with many counts. The chain links TRBV7-2 to TRBJ2-1; maybe TRBD1 (5 bases). Germline values: CDR1 SGHTA, CDR2 FQGNSA. The length of the CDR3 is 14 residues. The V end lost 8 bases, the J end lost 0 bases, and 11 bases lay between the germline ends. The CDR3 spells CASSSRVSYNEQFF. The CDR3 DNA is TGTGCCAGCTCCTCCAGGGTCTCCTACAATGAGCAGTTCTTC.

The chain combines TRBV12-3 or TRBV12-4 with TRBJ2-3; D tentatively fits TRBD1 or TRBD2 (5 bases each). Trimming stripped 7 bases from V and 8 bases from J, with 22 bases between. This CDR3 comprises 15 residues. CDR3: CASTGTGTSLVTQYF. The CDR3 DNA follows: TGTGCCAGCACGGGGACCGGGACCTCTCTCGTTACGCAGTATTTT.

The J gene is TRBJ2-3, the V gene TRBV12-3 or TRBV12-4, with D perhaps given as TRBD1 or TRBD2 (6 bases each). V lost 6 bases, J lost 0 bases, and 22 bases lay in between. This CDR3 is built from 18 residues. The CDR3 bases are TGTGCCAGCAGACGAAGAGGGAGAGAGGGGGGTAGCACAGATACGCAGTATTTT. It translates to CASRRRGREGGSTDTQYF.

A note on this clonotype: With a much larger clone just one base away, this may be a read error. The genes are TRBV18 and TRBJ1-3; D remains unclear. Deletions cut 2 bases from V and 0 bases from J, with 11 bases between. Germline CDR1 KGHSH, CDR2 LQKENI. This CDR3 has 16 amino acids. CDR3 bases: TGTGCCAGCTCACCAACCCGGGCCGTCTCTGGAAACACCATATATTTT. Amino acid sequence: CASSPTRAVSGNTIYF.

The chain carries TRBV20-1 and TRBJ2-1; unclear D gene. Per the germline V gene, CDR1 is DFQATT and CDR2 is SNEGSKA (reference sequence). The CDR3 loop spans 12 amino acids. Trimming took off 0 bases at V and 8 bases at J, with 8 bases between the two ends. This CDR3 is CSARDRRYEQFF. The CDR3 DNA reads as TGCAGTGCTAGAGATCGGCGCTATGAGCAGTTCTTC.

This clonotype was detected ten times or more. J is TRBJ2-3 and V is TRBV7-2; no firm D call. Trimming pared 6 bases from V and 2 bases from J, leaving 12 bases between. CDR3 length: 14 amino acids. Looked up from germline, CDR1 is SGHTA and CDR2 is FQGNSA. The CDR3 protein is CASSPNFITDTQYF. The CDR3 DNA is TGTGCCAGCAGTCCAAACTTCATCACAGATACGCAGTATTTT.

The rearrangement joins TRBV12-3 or TRBV12-4 to TRBJ1-3; no reliable D call. The germline V and J ends were trimmed by 8 bases and 5 bases, with 22 bases remaining between them. The CDR3 has 16 residues. In nucleotides, the CDR3 is TGTGCCAGCCAAAGCGGCGGGGTGATAAGAAGAAACACCATATATTTT. It yields the protein CASQSGGVIRRNTIYF.

There are many counts of this clonotype. The V and J genes are TRBV15 and TRBJ2-5; 10 bases align to TRBD1. CDR3 length: 14 amino acids. Losses at the gene ends were 4 bases for V and 3 bases for J; bases not matched to a gene: 2. The germline V gene has CDR1 LNHNV and CDR2 YYDKDF (reference sequence). The DNA of the CDR3 is TGTGCCACCAGCACGGGGACAGGGGAAGAGACCCAGTACTTC. Its protein is CATSTGTGEETQYF.

Of note for this clonotype: This sequence may be a read error, since a much larger clone differs from it by one base. The chain couples TRBV10-2 to TRBJ2-5; D gene ambiguous. The CDR3 contains 12 residues. Germline assignment: CDR1 WSHSY and CDR2 SAAADI. The CDR3 protein is CASSESRETKYF. The CDR3 DNA is TGCGCCAGCAGTGAGTCTCGAGAGACCAAGTACTTC.

This clonotype has a count of ten or more. The genes are TRBV6-2 or TRBV6-3 and TRBJ2-3; unclear D gene. The CDR3 loop spans 14 amino acids. Trimming stripped 3 bases from V and 0 bases from J, with 7 bases between. The V gene's germline CDR1 is MNHEY and CDR2 SVGEGT. This chain's CDR3 is CASSYFSSTDTQYF. In DNA form, the CDR3 reads TGTGCCAGCAGTTATTTCTCTAGCACAGATACGCAGTATTTT.

In the case of this clonotype: A single base separates this from a much larger clone, so it may be a read error. The CDR3 ends on some other residue instead of the conserved phenylalanine or tryptophan, so this is likely a read error. The chain is built from TRBV5-1 and TRBJ1-2; D is ambiguous. In germline, CDR1 is SGHRS, CDR2 YFSETQ. There are 13 residues in the CDR3. Trimming took off 4 bases at V and 6 bases at J, with 13 bases between the two ends. The CDR3 DNA reads as TGCGCCAGCAGCACCGGACGTCAGAATGGCTACACCTCC. Its translation is CASSTGRQNGYTS.

There are many counts of this clonotype. The V and J genes are TRBV12-3 or TRBV12-4 and TRBJ1-5, with 10 bases lining up with TRBD1. With 8 bases clipped from V and 5 bases from J, the junction kept 15 bases outside the gene matches. The CDR3 consists of 17 residues. The CDR3 nucleotides read TGTGCCAGCGGACCCCTGGGGACAGGGGAGCCCTATCAGCCCCAGCATTTT. It is translated as CASGPLGTGEPYQPQHF.

Concerning this clonotype: A single base separates this from a much larger clone, so it may be a read error. This chain connects TRBV6-1 to TRBJ1-6; D call uncertain. CDR1 and CDR2 from the germline V gene are MNHNS and SASEGT. Trimming left V 10 bases short and J 9 bases short, with 22 bases between. The CDR3 extends over 15 amino acids. As DNA, the CDR3 is TGTGCCATCAAGACCCTCCAGAGCCGTAGTTCACCCCTCCACTTT. It translates to CAIKTLQSRSSPLHF.

Note on this clonotype: The junction departs from the called germline gene at one end, perhaps through a read error. This chain links TRBV20-1 with TRBJ2-7, with D uncertain. This CDR3 is built from 13 residues. Germline-derived CDR1 and CDR2 are DFQATT and SNEGSKA (reference sequence). The CDR3: CSALDLSSYEQHF. CDR3 bases: TGCAGTGCTTTGGACCTGAGCTCCTACGAGCAGCACTTC.

This clonotype came up many times. V gene TRBV20-1 combines with J gene TRBJ2-1; D is possibly TRBD2 (7 bases). With 3 bases removed from V and 3 bases from J, the gap between germline ends came to 12 bases. CDR1 is DFQATT, CDR2 SNEGSKA, per germline (reference sequence). The CDR3 runs 14 residues. The CDR3 is CSASRRGLYNEQFF. CDR3 sequence (DNA): TGCAGTGCTAGTAGGCGGGGGCTCTACAATGAGCAGTTCTTC.

This clonotype was seen a few times. The genes are TRBV19 and TRBJ1-2; possibly TRBD1 for D (5 bases). V was pared by 5 bases and J by 6 bases, with 16 bases between. The CDR3 spans 14 residues. Germline assignment: CDR1 LNHDA and CDR2 SQIVND (reference sequence). The CDR3: CASSFPGLRHGYTF. The CDR3 nucleotides read TGTGCCAGTAGTTTCCCGGGGCTCCGCCATGGCTACACCTTC. Supplemented by reference TRBV19 and TRBJ1-2, the full variable domain reads DGGITQSPKYLFRKEGQNVTLSCEQNLNHDAMYWYRQDPGQGLRLIYYSQIVNDFQKGDIAEGYSVSREKKESFPLTVTSAQKNPTAFYLCASSFPGLRHGYTFGSGTRLTVV.